This T cell receptor beta chain was retrieved from a study of regulatory T cells in long-lasting Graves disease. As regards this clonotype: Its cognate antigen is unknown.

CDR3 length: 15 amino acids. Assembly of TCR beta libraries relied on iRepertoire HTBI primers together with Arm-PCR of CDR3 regions. TCRdb reprocessed the multiplex PCR reads via MiXCR and lists one record per CDR3 protein. Seen here are roughly 360,000 distinct CDR3 sequences, about 23% observed once, and the top ten hold around 30%. Time point denoted: persistent/refractory GD, antithyroid drugs over 5 years with positive TRAb. After RNA was extracted from PBMCs, the TCR library was made from it. Findings and limits, study-wide: Accuracy might have suffered from few samples.

The sequenced sample was peripheral blood mononuclear cells (PBMCs), obtained when the disease was refractory, from a patient treated with antithyroid drugs. The J gene is TRBJ1-5, the V gene TRBV12-3 or TRBV12-4; D might be TRBD2 (7 bases). The end of the DNA fits TRBJ2-3 better, so the J call may be wrong. This sequence originates from a woman in her 40s with Graves disease. The CDR3 coding sequence is TGTGCCAGCAGCCGGGGGGACATTAGCAATCAGCCCCAGTATTTT. Translated, it gives CASSRGDISNQPQYF.